This entry lists 14 T cell receptor beta chains sequenced from one sample in a study of blood T cells in healthy people across ages. Sample-barcoded 5' priming and a J-beta primer mix drove a second PCR of 7 to 11 cycles. TCRdb passed the 5' RACE reads through MiXCR, listing each CDR3 protein once. The sample yields about 1,000,000 distinct CDR3 sequences, 40% to 55% seen once. The specimen sequenced was blood. These receptors were obtained from a woman in her sixties in good health.

This clonotype is a singleton in its sample. Mismatch with germline at one junction end may stem from a read error. The gene calls are TRBV7-2 and TRBJ2-6; D perhaps matches TRBD2 (6 bases). The CDR3 is made up of 16 amino acids. CDR1 and CDR2 from the germline V gene are SGHTA and FQGNSA. DNA for the CDR3: TGTGCCGGCAGCTTAGAGGGACTGGCTGGGGCCAACGTCCTGACTTTC. It yields the protein CAGSLEGLAGANVLTF.

This chain connects TRBV18 to TRBJ2-5, with unresolved D. CDR1 KGHSH and CDR2 LQKENI come from the germline V gene. V dropped 6 bases and J dropped 12 bases, with 20 bases sitting between them. The length of the CDR3 is 13 residues. The CDR3 here is CASSPREDLSEYF. The CDR3 region has the DNA TGTGCCAGCTCGCCCCGCGAGGATTTGAGCGAGTACTTC.

Details on this clonotype: The junction does not match germline at one end; this may be a read error. The rearrangement joins TRBV4-1 to TRBJ2-7; tentatively, D is TRBD1 or TRBD2 (5 bases each). The germline V gene encodes CDR1 MGHRA and CDR2 YSYEKL. This CDR3 comprises 15 residues. CDR3 DNA: TGCGCCAGCAGCCCTGGGGCGTCCGGGACCTACGACCAGTACTTC. This sequence encodes CASSPGASGTYDQYF.

The CDR3 protein is CASSKQPGLGVNTQYF. The CDR3 DNA is TGTGCCAGCAGTAAACAACCGGGACTAGGGGTGAATACGCAGTATTTT. The rearrangement links TRBV27 to TRBJ2-3; TRBD2 matches 8 bases. The CDR3 spans 16 residues. Germline-derived CDR1 and CDR2 are MNHEY and SMNVEV (reference sequence). J lost 7 bases, V lost 5 bases, and 14 bases had no gene match.

This clonotype was recorded a few times. The V gene is TRBV15, the J gene TRBJ2-5; D not resolved. The CDR3 loop spans 13 amino acids. V lost 5 bases, J lost 2 bases, and 9 bases lay in between. Germline V gives CDR1 LNHNV, CDR2 YYDKDF (reference sequence). CDR3 loop: CATSFLVQETQYF. CDR3 bases: TGTGCCACCAGCTTCCTAGTACAAGAGACCCAGTACTTC. The complete variable domain, with remaining parts taken from reference TRBV15 and TRBJ2-5, reads DAMVIQNPRYQVTQFGKPVTLSCSQTLNHNVMYWYQQKSSQAPKLLFHYYDKDFNNEADTPDNFQSRRPNTSFCFLDIRSPGLGDTAMYLCATSFLVQETQYFGPGTRLLVL.

The chain joins TRBV29-1 to TRBJ2-3; 10 positions agree with TRBD1. The V gene end was trimmed by 6 bases and the J gene end by 7 bases; junction bases not matched to a gene: 10. The CDR3 loop spans 14 amino acids. Germline V gives CDR1 SQVTM, CDR2 ANQGSEA. CDR3 in DNA: TGCAGCGTCGTAATTGACAGGGGGCTGAATACGCAGTATTTT. This sequence encodes CSVVIDRGLNTQYF.

V and J are TRBV6-1 and TRBJ2-6; D gene ambiguous. CDR1 and CDR2 (germline): MNHNS, SASEGT. The V and J ends lost 6 bases and 9 bases respectively, with 12 bases between them. The CDR3 covers 13 residues. CDR3 in amino acids: CASREPASNVLTF. CDR3 DNA: TGTGCCAGCAGAGAGCCAGCAAGCAACGTCCTGACTTTC.

The chain combines TRBV30 with TRBJ1-1, with a weak D call TRBD1 (5 bases). Deletions cut 8 bases from V and 10 bases from J, with 20 bases between. The germline V gene encodes CDR1 GTSNPN and CDR2 SVGIG (reference sequence). The CDR3 sequence is 12 residues long. The CDR3 region has the DNA TGTGCCGGCCACGGCGAGGTGACAGCAGCTTTCTTT. It specifies CAGHGEVTAAFF. Full variable domain (remainder filled in from reference TRBV30 and TRBJ1-1): SQTIHQWPATLVQPVGSPLSLECTVEGTSNPNLYWYRQAAGRGLQLLFYSVGIGQISSEVPQNLSASRPQDRQFILSSKKLLLSDSGFYLCAGHGEVTAAFFGQGTRLTVV.

This chain connects TRBV7-9 to TRBJ1-4, with D possibly being TRBD1 (6 bases). The germline V gene encodes CDR1 SEHNR and CDR2 FQNEAQ (reference sequence). This CDR3 is built from 15 residues. The ends were cut back, 5 bases at V and 5 bases at J, with 15 bases in the middle. The DNA of the CDR3 is TGTGCCAGCAGCCCGGAACAGGGCTTGAATGAAAAACTGTTTTTT. It yields the protein CASSPEQGLNEKLFF. The whole variable domain, filled in from reference TRBV7-9 and TRBJ1-4, reads DTGVSQNPRHKITKRGQNVTFRCDPISEHNRLYWYRQTLGQGPEFLTYFQNEAQLEKSRLLSDRFSAERPKGSFSTLEIQRTEQGDSAMYLCASSPEQGLNEKLFFGSGTQLSVL.

This clonotype was seen more than once but under ten times. This chain uses TRBV9 with TRBJ1-5; D gene ambiguous. The CDR3 contains 15 residues. Deletions cut 4 bases from V and 0 bases from J, with 11 bases between. Germline loops: CDR1 SGDLS, CDR2 YYNGEE. The CDR3 sequence: CASSPDGNSNQPQHF. CDR3 nucleotide sequence: TGTGCCAGCAGCCCTGACGGAAATAGCAATCAGCCCCAGCATTTT. The entire variable domain, with the rest obtained from reference TRBV9 and TRBJ1-5, is as follows: DSGVTQTPKHLITATGQRVTLRCSPRSGDLSVYWYQQSLDQGLQFLIQYYNGEERAKGNILERFSAQQFPDLHSELNLSSLELGDSALYFCASSPDGNSNQPQHFGDGTRLSIL.

V and J are TRBV29-1 and TRBJ2-2; tentatively, D is TRBD2 (5 bases). Trimming took off 4 bases at V and 7 bases at J, with 13 bases between the two ends. The length of the CDR3 is 13 residues. CDR1 SQVTM and CDR2 ANQGSEA come from the germline V gene. CDR3 amino acids: CSVGKREHGELFF. The CDR3 region has the DNA TGCAGCGTTGGGAAAAGGGAGCACGGGGAGCTGTTTTTT.

This clonotype has just one count. The V call is TRBV20-1, the J call TRBJ2-2; 9 bases fit TRBD1. The junction had 13 bases not matched to a gene; V was cut back by 0 bases and J by 2 bases. Germline values: CDR1 DFQATT, CDR2 SNEGSKA (reference sequence). The CDR3 extends over 19 amino acids. CDR3 loop: CSARDPEKRDRVNTGELFF. DNA of the CDR3: TGCAGTGCTAGAGATCCCGAAAAAAGGGACAGGGTCAACACCGGGGAGCTGTTTTTT.

The table lists this clonotype with many counts. V and J are TRBV7-2 and TRBJ2-7; tentative D call: TRBD2 (6 bases). This CDR3 comprises 15 residues. Germline V gene data show CDR1 as SGHTA and CDR2 as FQGNSA. Between the trimmed V and J ends, which lost 2 bases and 3 bases, there was a span of 14 bases. CDR3 nucleotide sequence: TGTGCCAGCAGCTTACCCGCGGGACTCCTCTACGAGCAGTACTTC. Translating gives CASSLPAGLLYEQYF.

A remark on this clonotype: At one end, the junction sequence differs from germline, possibly due to a read error. This chain joins TRBV12-3 or TRBV12-4 and TRBJ2-1; 11 positions match TRBD2. The CDR3 totals 15 residues. CDR3 sequence: CASRLAGGKGNEQFF. CDR3 bases: TGTGCCAGCAGATTAGCGGGAGGGAAGGGCAATGAGCAGTTCTTC.